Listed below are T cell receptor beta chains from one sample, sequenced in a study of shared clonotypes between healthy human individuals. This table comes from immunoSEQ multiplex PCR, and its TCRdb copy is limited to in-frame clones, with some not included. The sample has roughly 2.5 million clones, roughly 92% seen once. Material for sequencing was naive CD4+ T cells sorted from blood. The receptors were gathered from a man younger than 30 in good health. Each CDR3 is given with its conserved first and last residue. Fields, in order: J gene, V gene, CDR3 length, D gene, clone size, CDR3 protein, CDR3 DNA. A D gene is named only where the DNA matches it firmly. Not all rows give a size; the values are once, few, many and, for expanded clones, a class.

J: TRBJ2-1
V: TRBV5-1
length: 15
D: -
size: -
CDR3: CASSSDGFGYNEQFF
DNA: TGCGCCAGCAGCTCGGATGGGTTCGGATACAATGAGCAGTTCTTC

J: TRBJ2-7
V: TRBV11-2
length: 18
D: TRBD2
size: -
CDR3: CASSLEKTSGGWSYEQYF
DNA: TGTGCCAGCAGCTTAGAAAAAACTAGCGGGGGGTGGTCCTACGAGCAGTACTTC

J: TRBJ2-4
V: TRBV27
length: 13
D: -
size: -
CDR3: CASSLSSKNIQYF
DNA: TGTGCCAGCAGTTTGTCTTCCAAAAACATTCAGTACTTC

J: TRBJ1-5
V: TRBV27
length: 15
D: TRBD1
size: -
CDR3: CASSRKTGFNQPQHF
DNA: TGTGCCAGCAGTCGTAAGACAGGGTTCAATCAGCCCCAGCATTTT

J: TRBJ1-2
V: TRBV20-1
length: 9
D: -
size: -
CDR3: CSAEQGYTF
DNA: TGCAGTGCTGAACAAGGCTACACCTTC

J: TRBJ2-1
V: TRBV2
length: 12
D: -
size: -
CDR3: CASSTSGLKQFF
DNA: TGTGCCAGCAGCACTTCGGGGTTAAAGCAGTTCTTC

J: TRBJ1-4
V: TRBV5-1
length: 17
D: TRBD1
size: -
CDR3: CASSLGGQDPTNEKLFF
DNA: TGCGCCAGCAGCTTGGGGGGACAGGACCCAACTAATGAAAAACTGTTTTTT

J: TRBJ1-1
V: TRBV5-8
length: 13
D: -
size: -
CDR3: CASSFGSSAVAFF
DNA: TGTGCCAGCAGCTTTGGTTCAAGTGCGGTGGCTTTCTTT

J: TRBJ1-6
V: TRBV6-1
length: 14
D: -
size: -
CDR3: CASKSGTNNSPLHF
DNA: TGTGCCAGCAAATCGGGGACAAACAATTCACCCCTCCACTTT

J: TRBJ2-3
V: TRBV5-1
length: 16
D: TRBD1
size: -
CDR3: CASSLGQGAPADTQYF
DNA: TGCGCCAGCAGCTTGGGACAGGGGGCACCAGCGGATACGCAGTATTTT

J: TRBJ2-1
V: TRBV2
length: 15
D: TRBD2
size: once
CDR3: CASSGTSGGANEQFF
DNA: TGTGCCAGCAGTGGGACTAGCGGGGGGGCCAATGAGCAGTTCTTC

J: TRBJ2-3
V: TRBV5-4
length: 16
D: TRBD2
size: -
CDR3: CASSFKLAGGTDTQYF
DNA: TGTGCCAGCAGCTTTAAACTAGCGGGAGGCACAGATACGCAGTATTTT

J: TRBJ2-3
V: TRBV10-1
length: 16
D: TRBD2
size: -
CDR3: CASSKTSGGPTDTQYF
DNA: TGCGCCAGCAGCAAGACTAGCGGGGGACCCACAGATACGCAGTATTTT

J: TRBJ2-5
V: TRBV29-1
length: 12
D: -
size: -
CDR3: CSCAQGQETQYF
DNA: TGCAGCTGTGCCCAAGGACAAGAGACCCAGTACTTC

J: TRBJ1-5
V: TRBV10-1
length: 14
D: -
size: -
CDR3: CASSECDSNQPQHF
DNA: TGCGCCAGCAGTGAGTGTGACAGCAATCAGCCCCAGCATTTT

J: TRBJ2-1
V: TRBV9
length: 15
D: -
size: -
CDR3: CASSVGQNSYNEQFF
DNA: TGTGCCAGCAGCGTGGGACAAAACTCCTACAATGAGCAGTTCTTC

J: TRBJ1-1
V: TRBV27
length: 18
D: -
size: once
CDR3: CASKPTGMNQHGRTEAFF
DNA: TGTGCCAGCAAGCCCACAGGGATGAACCAACACGGACGGACTGAAGCTTTCTTT

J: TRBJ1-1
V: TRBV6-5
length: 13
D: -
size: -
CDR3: CASIRKGSTEAFF
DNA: TGTGCCAGCATACGCAAGGGGAGCACTGAAGCTTTCTTT